Detailed here is one TCR beta chain. Its antigen remains undetermined. No much larger clone exists at a distance of one base, and base qualities are not known. The immunoSEQ Assay was used to sequence TCRbeta CDR3 regions. After extraction, genomic DNA underwent amplification by bias-controlled multiplex PCR, followed by high-throughput sequencing. The original pipeline was this. To quantify the absolute abundance of every unique TCRbeta CDR3 region, sequences were collapsed and filtered. Usable DNA was measured by amplifying reference genes present in all nucleated cells, and TCRbeta template counts were normalized to that usable DNA to estimate T cell fraction. Repertoire TCRs were annotated as SARS-CoV-2-specific by exact matching of V gene, CDR3 amino acid sequence and J gene to a known reactive TCR set. MIRA supplied the reference SARS-CoV-2 TCR set, which was filtered for enrichment in COVID-19-positive ImmuneCODE repertoires so that public or cross-reactive TCRs were removed. Using the MIRA antigens, annotated TCRs were further analysed by specific ORF or by position within an ORF. Depth was the summed frequency of annotated unique rearrangements, while breadth was defined as annotated unique rearrangements over total unique productive rearrangements. TCR breadth was compared between groups using two-sided Wilcoxon rank-sum tests. As stored in TCRdb, this immuneACCESS dataset retains in-frame rearrangements with V and J assigned. A fraction of the clones does not appear; measured against another copy, unresolved V genes explain less than half of the discrepancy, and the remainder lacks a known reason. D and trimming were read from the DNA, whereas the V and J calls and clone size are those reported in that table. The table for this sample lists a few hundred thousand clones; 83% of them were counted only once. About 8% of the sample is in the top ten clones.

The treatment or condition label of this sample denotes: roughly 19 received Ad26.COV2.S at low or high dose, single or two shots; several received placebo; per-sample allocation not given. For vaccine and placebo recipients, the sequenced repertoires came from samples collected on day 63 after the first injection. In Cohort 1b, 25 to 30 adults aged 18-55 years were enrolled at a single site in Boston, USA, between 29 July and 7 August 2020. As a vaccine, Ad26.COV2.S was a replication-incompetent adenovirus type 26 vector that expressed a prefusion-stabilized SARS-CoV-2 spike protein derived from the original Wuhan strain. The sample belongs to a study of Ad26.COV2.S vaccination and SARS-CoV-2 variants (TCRdb year 2021). The study in broad terms: Donors in the vaccine arm were drawn from COV1001, a phase I-IIa trial of Ad26.COV2.S in healthy adults that was multicentre, randomized, double-blind and placebo-controlled. Ad26.COV2.S was administered intramuscularly at 5 x 10^10 or 1 x 10^11 viral particles, either as a single shot or as two shots given 56 days apart. TCRbeta repertoire sequencing was used to assess the specificity and breadth of SARS-CoV-2-reactive T cell receptors after Ad26.COV2.S vaccination. A total of around 32 samples were included in the TCR-sequenced set, comprising approximately 20 Ad26.COV2.S vaccine recipients, 5 placebo recipients and 8 SARS-CoV-2 convalescent individuals. Trial participants were randomized into five groups of five: low-dose or high-dose Ad26.COV2.S given once or twice, or placebo on both occasions. Investigators did not know the trial group allocation while performing experiments and assessing outcomes.

General findings and caveats noted by the study authors: Comparable non-spike TCR breadth was observed between vaccine and placebo recipients, consistent with only spike being contained in the vaccine. Higher spike-specific TCR breadth was observed in Ad26.COV2.S recipients than in placebo recipients (P = 0.0014). After vaccination, spike-specific CD8+ and CD4+ T cell responses were reported to show substantial breadth. The study lacked the statistical power to compare responses across vaccine doses or regimens. The authors noted that total T cell responses may have been underestimated by the TCR breadth and depth analyses.

CDR3 length: 16 amino acids, cysteine to phenylalanine. Of the read, only the CDR3 DNA is kept; its 48 bases are in frame from base 1. The germline V gene provides CDR1 MNHNS and CDR2 SASEGT. The V end gives up 2 bases and the J end 5 bases, leaving 7 bases in the junction not matched to a gene. This sample comprised peripheral blood, obtained in a trial of Ad26.COV2.S vaccine versus placebo. The receptor chain draws on TRBV6-1 and TRBJ2-3, with 10 junctional bases fitting TRBD1. This receptor was obtained from a person between 18 and 59 years old who received the Ad26.COV2.S COVID-19 vaccine or a placebo. The DNA is as follows: TGTGCCAGCAGTGAATTGGGCCGGGACAGGGGAGATACGCAGTATTTT. It translates to CASSELGRDRGDTQYF.